Below, 23 T cell receptor beta chains from the same sample are listed, as sequenced in a study of cytomegalovirus exposure and HLA in healthy donors. A multiplex PCR was run with 60 Vbeta primers and 13 Jbeta primers. TCRdb keeps only in-frame clones here, not all; method: immunoSEQ multiplex PCR. The sample has under 150,000 clones, roughly 70% seen once; the top ten hold more than 3.5%. Material for sequencing was PBMCs. The receptor source for this set is a middle-aged woman in good health and CMV-seropositive.

There are a few counts of this clone. V gene TRBV5-4 combines with J gene TRBJ2-1, with D maybe TRBD1 (5 bases). The V end was cut by 4 bases, the J end by 4 bases, with 9 bases between. The germline gives CDR1 SGHNT, CDR2 YYREEE (reference sequence). The CDR3 sequence is 13 residues long. Here the CDR3 DNA reads TGTGCCAGCAGCCGCGACAGATACAATGAGCAGTTCTTC. Encoded protein: CASSRDRYNEQFF.

The rearrangement links TRBV21-1 to TRBJ2-3; the table calls TRBD1, which could not be checked here. TRBV21-1 is reported as a pseudogene. CDR3 size: 18 residues. The CDR3 reads CASSARQGASPRTDTQYF. The CDR3 bases are TGTGCCAGCAGCGCCCGACAGGGGGCGTCTCCTCGCACAGATACGCAGTATTTT.

In its sample, this clone was seen a few times. The rearrangement uses TRBV30 and TRBJ1-2; D remains unclear. This CDR3 spans 14 amino acids. Germline values: CDR1 GTSNPN, CDR2 SVGIG (reference sequence). With 2 bases removed from V and 0 bases from J, the gap between germline ends came to 10 bases. The DNA for the CDR3 is TGTGCCTGGAGTTCCAAGGGAGCTAACTATGGCTACACCTTC. Translated, it gives CAWSSKGANYGYTF.

The CDR3 DNA reads TGTGCCAGCAGCTTGCCCGGGACAGGGAATGAAAAACTGTTTTTT. Residues: CASSLPGTGNEKLFF. The chain recombines TRBV5-6 with TRBJ1-4; 9 bases fit TRBD1. This CDR3 contains 15 residues. CDR1 SGHDT and CDR2 YYEEEE come from the germline V gene. The trim removed 1 base at V and 5 bases at J, leaving 3 bases unmatched.

The chain links TRBV15 to TRBJ2-7; maybe TRBD2 (6 bases). Germline-derived CDR1 and CDR2 are LNHNV and YYDKDF (reference sequence). This CDR3 contains 16 residues. Trimming removed 1 base from V and 7 bases from J, with 20 bases in between. The CDR3 bases are TGTGCCACCAGCAGAGCTCGGGCAGGAGCGGGTTATGAGCAGTACTTC. Its protein product is CATSRARAGAGYEQYF.

The chain couples TRBV5-1 to TRBJ2-5, with 11 nucleotides matching TRBD2. The germline V gene encodes CDR1 SGHRS and CDR2 YFSETQ. The ends lost 8 bases at V and 5 bases at J; junction bases unmatched: 8. This CDR3 has 14 amino acids. CDR3 nucleotides: TGCGCCAGTAGAGTACTAGCGGGAGTGGAGACCCAGTACTTC. Its translation: CASRVLAGVETQYF.

The V gene is TRBV19, the J gene TRBJ2-7; 8 nucleotides agree with TRBD1. CDR1 LNHDA and CDR2 SQIVND come from the germline V gene (reference sequence). V trimming: 6 bases; J trimming: 6 bases; junction bases outside the gene matches: 4. The CDR3 has 12 residues. The CDR3 bases are TGTGCCAGTAGGCCAGACAGGGGCGAGCAGTACTTC. Its protein is CASRPDRGEQYF.

CDR3 region: CASSSRGQVTDTQYF. CDR3 in DNA: TGTGCCAGCTCCTCCCGGGGACAGGTCACAGATACGCAGTATTTT. The chain has TRBV11-3 and TRBJ2-3, with 8 bases fitting TRBD1. The V gene's germline CDR1 is SGHNT and CDR2 YENEEA. The CDR3 is made up of 15 amino acids. The V segment lost 8 bases and the J segment 2 bases; nucleotides outside the gene matches: 9.

The V and J genes are TRBV5-4 and TRBJ2-7; TRBD2 might be the D (5 bases). V lost 3 bases and J 7 bases, leaving 14 bases between the germline ends. Per germline, CDR1 SGHNT and CDR2 YYREEE (reference sequence). This CDR3 is 13 amino acids long. CDR3 coding DNA: TGTGCCAGCAGCTCGAACCGGCGGGTGGAGCAGTACTTC. Translating it yields CASSSNRRVEQYF.

The chain has TRBV5-1 and TRBJ2-5; 8 bases are shared with TRBD1. The length of the CDR3 is 14 residues. Germline CDR1 reads SGHRS; CDR2 reads YFSETQ. J was trimmed by 2 bases and V by 6 bases; bases with no gene match: 6. CDR3 DNA sequence: TGCGCCAGCATCCGAGGACAGGGACAAGAGACCCAGTACTTC. It specifies CASIRGQGQETQYF.

The V call is TRBV30, the J call TRBJ2-7; the D gene is possibly TRBD2 (5 bases). Trimming removed 2 bases from V and 6 bases from J, with 20 bases in between. The CDR3 extends over 15 amino acids. Germline V lookup: CDR1 GTSNPN, CDR2 SVGIG (reference sequence). Written as DNA, the CDR3 is TGTGCCTGGAGTCTAACTAGGTTGGGAGCATTCGAGCAGTACTTC. Translation: CAWSLTRLGAFEQYF.

The chain employs TRBV19 and TRBJ2-5; 7 bases match TRBD1. The J call may be mistaken, given a closer DNA end match to TRBJ2-7. Germline CDR1 is LNHDA and CDR2 is SQIVND (reference sequence). The CDR3 consists of 16 residues. The CDR3 region is CASSPKTGSLYYEQYF. The CDR3 DNA is TGTGCCAGTAGTCCAAAGACAGGGAGCCTATACTACGAGCAGTACTTC.

The V gene is TRBV4-1, the J gene TRBJ1-3; TRBD1 is a possible D gene (5 bases). The CDR3 has 14 amino acids. The V and J ends lost 5 bases and 7 bases respectively, with 15 bases between them. Looked up from germline, CDR1 is MGHRA and CDR2 is YSYEKL. The chain's CDR3 is CASSERGSRNTIYF. The CDR3 nucleotides are TGCGCCAGCAGCGAGCGGGGGTCGCGGAACACCATATATTTT.

This clone was counted only a few times. This rearrangement joins TRBV27 to TRBJ1-5; 8 bases map to TRBD1. The V and J ends lost 2 bases and 7 bases, in that order; junction bases with no gene match: 13. In germline, CDR1 is MNHEY, CDR2 SMNVEV (reference sequence). The CDR3 runs to 17 residues. CDR3 amino acids: CASSLISGRGLGQPQHF. CDR3 in DNA: TGTGCCAGCAGTTTAATTTCGGGCAGGGGGCTAGGACAGCCCCAGCATTTT.

The chain carries TRBV30 and TRBJ2-1; 10 bases agree with TRBD1. The CDR3 sequence is 15 residues long. With 0 bases clipped from V and 2 bases from J, the junction kept 1 base outside the gene matches. Germline values: CDR1 GTSNPN, CDR2 SVGIG (reference sequence). CDR3 loop: CAWSVGTGAYNEQFF. DNA for the CDR3: TGTGCCTGGAGTGTCGGGACAGGGGCCTACAATGAGCAGTTCTTC.

This sequence joins TRBV14 and TRBJ2-1; possibly TRBD2 for D (5 bases). The CDR3 sequence is 16 residues long. Germline lookup yields CDR1 SGHDN and CDR2 FVKESK. V shed 4 bases and J shed 4 bases, with 17 bases lying between them. CDR3 nucleotides: TGTGCCAGCAGCCTCCTTAGTGGAGCGGAGTACAATGAGCAGTTCTTC. Its protein is CASSLLSGAEYNEQFF.

This clone was detected only a few times. The genes are TRBV6-1 and TRBJ2-1, with TRBD1 identical over 11 bases. V lost 2 bases to trimming and J lost 8 bases; unmatched junction nucleotides: 5. Per germline, CDR1 MNHNS and CDR2 SASEGT. This CDR3 region has 15 residues. In nucleotides, the CDR3 is TGTGCCAGCAGTGAACGGGGGACAGGGGGTCATGAGCAGTTCTTC. Amino acids: CASSERGTGGHEQFF.

The chain recombines TRBV6-1 with TRBJ2-2; 12 nucleotides line up with TRBD2. CDR3 length equals 17 residues. CDR1 is MNHNS and CDR2 is SASEGT in the germline V gene. Losses at the gene ends were 4 bases for V and 3 bases for J; bases not matched to a gene: 6. The CDR3 spells CASSALAGGGYTGELFF. Here the CDR3 DNA reads TGTGCCAGCAGTGCACTAGCGGGAGGAGGATACACCGGGGAGCTGTTTTTT.

This chain joins TRBV29-1 and TRBJ2-5; TRBD1 is a possible D gene (5 bases). This CDR3 is built from 11 residues. CDR1 is SQVTM, CDR2 ANQGSEA, per germline. V was trimmed by 5 bases and J by 7 bases, leaving 11 bases between them. CDR3 DNA sequence: TGCAGCGTTAGGGGTGCTGGGACCCAGTACTTC. Translating it yields CSVRGAGTQYF.

This clone was seen a handful of times. V is TRBV30 and J is TRBJ2-1; TRBD1 is a possible D gene (6 bases). Trimming left V 3 bases short and J 5 bases short, with 20 bases between. From germline, CDR1 is GTSNPN and CDR2 SVGIG (reference sequence). The CDR3 is made up of 16 amino acids. The CDR3 DNA sequence: TGTGCCTGGAGCGACGAATATTCGGGACACAACAATGAGCAGTTCTTC. Residues: CAWSDEYSGHNNEQFF.

The V call is TRBV5-6, the J call TRBJ2-7, with D possibly TRBD1 on 5 matching bases. The CDR3 extends over 11 amino acids. The V gene's germline CDR1 is SGHDT and CDR2 YYEEEE. With 5 bases removed from V and 6 bases from J, the gap between germline ends came to 9 bases. CDR3 DNA sequence: TGTGCCAGCAGTAGCAGGGTCGAGCAGTACTTC. Protein product: CASSSRVEQYF.

The chain has TRBV11-2 and TRBJ2-7, with a possible D match to TRBD2 (5 bases). Germline V gives CDR1 SGHAT, CDR2 FQNNGV. The length of the CDR3 is 13 residues. Trimming removed 5 bases from V and 6 bases from J, with 14 bases in between. For the CDR3, the DNA is TGTGCCAGCAGCGCAACTCGGGGTGGCGAGCAGTACTTC. Translation gives CASSATRGGEQYF. Drawing the rest from reference TRBV11-2 and TRBJ2-7, the complete variable domain is EAGVAQSPRYKIIEKRQSVAFWCNPISGHATLYWYQQILGQGPKLLIQFQNNGVVDDSQLPKDRFSAERLKGVDSTLKIQPAKLEDSAVYLCASSATRGGEQYFGPGTRLTVT.

The genes are TRBV14 and TRBJ2-7; D not resolved. V lost 3 bases, J lost 0 bases, and 3 bases lay in between. The CDR3 has 12 amino acids. The germline V gene encodes CDR1 SGHDN and CDR2 FVKESK. In nucleotides, the CDR3 is TGTGCCAGCAGCCAGAGCTCCTACGAGCAGTACTTC. Its protein is CASSQSSYEQYF.